This entry concerns a single T cell receptor (beta chain). Its cognate antigen is unknown. The repertoire was sequenced with immunoSEQ multiplex PCR; TCRdb's copy has only in-frame clones and lacks some. The table has fewer than 50,000 clones, roughly 85% seen once. This entry is derived from a study of glioma-infiltrating T cells after dendritic cell vaccination. Study as a whole: Monocyte-derived dendritic cells, cultured approximately 7 days with IL-4 and GM-CSF, were pulsed with autologous tumor lysate.

Study-wide results and limits: Complete blood and tumor specimen sets were limited to few patients.

Before vaccination, two weeks after the third vaccination, and at progression, PBMC were collected. CDR3 length equals 15 residues. The V segment lost 1 base and the J segment 5 bases; nucleotides outside the gene matches: 7. Germline values: CDR1 SGDLS, CDR2 YYNGEE. This sample comprised blood, obtained before dendritic cell vaccination. The TCR sequence derives from a human donor with glioblastoma. This chain joins TRBV9 and TRBJ2-3, with 7 nucleotides matching TRBD2. CDR3 DNA sequence: TGTGCCAGCAGCGTACGCGGGAGAGAGGGAGATACGCAGTATTTT. Its protein is CASSVRGREGDTQYF.